The next 3 T cell receptor beta chains were all read from a single sample in a study of human T cells and chemical hapten exposure. TCRdb re-analysed the RACE reads in MiXCR, keeping a single row per CDR3 protein. The table includes roughly 200,000 distinct CDR3 sequences, approximately 20% detected once. The time point denotes: patch test 1, 2 weeks after DPC sensitization. As for treatment: therapeutic diphenylcyclopropenone sensitization with weekly scalp DPC. Sequencing used whole blood, obtained in connection with sensitization to the hapten diphenylcyclopropenone (DPC). The receptor set was obtained from a woman aged 45 to 65 with alopecia areata. Some clones in this sample may be carry-over from other donors' samples.

This clonotype has just a few counts. The rearrangement uses TRBV12-3 or TRBV12-4 and TRBJ2-7; unclear D gene. The germline V and J ends were trimmed by 6 bases and 2 bases, with 11 bases remaining between them. The CDR3 length is 13 residues. CDR3 sequence: CASSPDTTYEQYF. In DNA form, the CDR3 reads TGTGCCAGCAGCCCCGACACGACCTACGAGCAGTACTTC.

The V call is TRBV11-2, the J call TRBJ1-5, with a weak D call TRBD1 (5 bases). The CDR3 loop spans 15 amino acids. Trimming took off 5 bases at V and 2 bases at J, with 13 bases between the two ends. CDR1 is SGHAT, CDR2 FQNNGV, per germline. The CDR3 sequence: CASSRGRDGNQPQHF. CDR3 nucleotides: TGTGCCAGCAGCCGTGGACGGGACGGCAATCAGCCCCAGCATTTT. The whole variable domain, filled in from reference TRBV11-2 and TRBJ1-5, reads EAGVAQSPRYKIIEKRQSVAFWCNPISGHATLYWYQQILGQGPKLLIQFQNNGVVDDSQLPKDRFSAERLKGVDSTLKIQPAKLEDSAVYLCASSRGRDGNQPQHFGDGTRLSIL.

V is TRBV2 and J is TRBJ2-3; tentatively, D is TRBD2 (6 bases). Trimming took off 3 bases at V and 0 bases at J, with 10 bases between the two ends. CDR3 length equals 15 residues. CDR1 is SNHLY and CDR2 is FYNNEI in the germline V gene. Here the CDR3 DNA reads TGTGCCAGCAGTGAGACGGGAGCGAGCACAGATACGCAGTATTTT. Its protein is CASSETGASTDTQYF.